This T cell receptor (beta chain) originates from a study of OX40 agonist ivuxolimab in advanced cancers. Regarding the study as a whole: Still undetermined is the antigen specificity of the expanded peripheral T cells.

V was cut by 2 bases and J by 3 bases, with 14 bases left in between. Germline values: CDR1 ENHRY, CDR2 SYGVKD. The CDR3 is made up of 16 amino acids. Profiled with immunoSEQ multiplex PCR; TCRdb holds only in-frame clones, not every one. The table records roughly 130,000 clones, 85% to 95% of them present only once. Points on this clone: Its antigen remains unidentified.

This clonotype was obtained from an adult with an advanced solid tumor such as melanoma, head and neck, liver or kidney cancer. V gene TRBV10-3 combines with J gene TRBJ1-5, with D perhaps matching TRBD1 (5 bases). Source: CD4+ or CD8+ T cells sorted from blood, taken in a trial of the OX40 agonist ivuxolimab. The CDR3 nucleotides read TGTGCCATCAGTGAGGGTGGACAAAGGAACAATCAGCCCCAGCATTTT. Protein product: CAISEGGQRNNQPQHF.